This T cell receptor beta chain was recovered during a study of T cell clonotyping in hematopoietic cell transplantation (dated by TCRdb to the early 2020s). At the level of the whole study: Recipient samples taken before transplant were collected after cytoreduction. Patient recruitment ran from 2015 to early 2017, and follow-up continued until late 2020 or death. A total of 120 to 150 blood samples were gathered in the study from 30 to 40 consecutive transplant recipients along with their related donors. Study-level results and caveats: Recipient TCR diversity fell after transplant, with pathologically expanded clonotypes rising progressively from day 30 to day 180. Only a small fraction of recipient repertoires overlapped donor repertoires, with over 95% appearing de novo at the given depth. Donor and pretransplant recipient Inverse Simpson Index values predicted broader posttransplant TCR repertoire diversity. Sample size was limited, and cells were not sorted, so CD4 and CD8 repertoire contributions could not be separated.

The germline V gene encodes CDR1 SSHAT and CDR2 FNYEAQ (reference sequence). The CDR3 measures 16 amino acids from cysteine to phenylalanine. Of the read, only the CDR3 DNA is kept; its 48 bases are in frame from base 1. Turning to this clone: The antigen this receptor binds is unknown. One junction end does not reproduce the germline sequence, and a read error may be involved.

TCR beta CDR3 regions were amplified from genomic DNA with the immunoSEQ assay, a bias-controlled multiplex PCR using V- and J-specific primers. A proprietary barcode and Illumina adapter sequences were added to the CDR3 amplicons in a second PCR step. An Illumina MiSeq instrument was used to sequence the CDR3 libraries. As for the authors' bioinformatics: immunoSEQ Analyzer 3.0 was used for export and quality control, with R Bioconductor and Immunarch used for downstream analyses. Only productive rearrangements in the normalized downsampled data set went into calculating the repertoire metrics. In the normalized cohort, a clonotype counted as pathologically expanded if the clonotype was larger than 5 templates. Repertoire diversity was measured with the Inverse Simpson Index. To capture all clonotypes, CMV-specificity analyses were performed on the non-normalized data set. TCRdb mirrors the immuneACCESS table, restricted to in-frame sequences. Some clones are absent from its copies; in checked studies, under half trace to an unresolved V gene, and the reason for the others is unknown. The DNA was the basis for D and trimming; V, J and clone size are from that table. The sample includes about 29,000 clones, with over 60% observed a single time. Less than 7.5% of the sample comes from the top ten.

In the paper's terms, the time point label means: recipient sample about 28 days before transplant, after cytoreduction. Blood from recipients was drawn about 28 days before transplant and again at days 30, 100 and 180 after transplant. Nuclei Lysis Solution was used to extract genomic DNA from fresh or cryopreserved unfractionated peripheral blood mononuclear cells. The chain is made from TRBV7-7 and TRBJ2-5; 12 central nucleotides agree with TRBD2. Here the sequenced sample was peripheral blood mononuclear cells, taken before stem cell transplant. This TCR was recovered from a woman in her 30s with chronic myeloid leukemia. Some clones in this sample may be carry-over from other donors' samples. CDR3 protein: CASSLGTSGLGETQYF. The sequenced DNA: TGTGCTAGCAGCTTAGGGACTAGCGGGTTGGGGGAGACCCAGTACTTC.